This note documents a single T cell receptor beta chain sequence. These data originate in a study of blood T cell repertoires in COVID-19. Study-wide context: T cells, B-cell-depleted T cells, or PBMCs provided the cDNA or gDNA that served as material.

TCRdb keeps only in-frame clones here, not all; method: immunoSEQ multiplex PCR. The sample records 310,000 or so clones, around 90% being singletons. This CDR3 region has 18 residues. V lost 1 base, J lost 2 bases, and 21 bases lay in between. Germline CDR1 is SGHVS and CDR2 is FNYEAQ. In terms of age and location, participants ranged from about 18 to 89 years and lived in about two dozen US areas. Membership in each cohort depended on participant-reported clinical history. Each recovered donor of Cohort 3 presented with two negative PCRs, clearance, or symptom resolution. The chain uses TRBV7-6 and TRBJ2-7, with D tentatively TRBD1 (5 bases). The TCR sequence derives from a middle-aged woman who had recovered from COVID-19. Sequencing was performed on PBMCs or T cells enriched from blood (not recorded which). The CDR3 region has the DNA TGTGCCAGCAGCTTAGTTCCAACGCAAGGGGCCGTCCCCTACGAGCAGTACTTC. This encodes CASSLVPTQGAVPYEQYF.